Reported below is one TCR beta chain. This table comes from immunoSEQ multiplex PCR, and its TCRdb copy is limited to in-frame clones, with some not included. This sample has fewer than 300,000 clones, with around 90% found just once. The data were taken from a study of blood T cell repertoires in COVID-19. V lost 1 base, J lost 5 bases, and 2 bases stayed unmatched. CDR1 is SEHNR, CDR2 FQNEAQ, per germline (reference sequence). The CDR3 is 15 amino acids. The study counted Cohort 3 donors as recovered given two negative PCRs, clearance, or symptom resolution. The specimen sequenced was PBMCs or T cells enriched from blood (not recorded which). The source of this sequence is a woman aged 25 to 39 who had recovered from COVID-19. The gene calls are TRBV7-9 and TRBJ2-2; 9 nucleotides align to TRBD2. This CDR3 is CASSLGSGSTGELFF. CDR3 DNA: TGTGCCAGCAGCTTAGGTAGCGGGAGTACCGGGGAGCTGTTTTTT.